The 25 T cell receptor beta chains in this list originate from one sample, sequenced in a study of response to subunit inactivated influenza vaccine. TCRdb re-called the RT-PCR reads through MiXCR, storing one row per CDR3 protein. The table lists roughly 650,000 distinct CDR3 sequences, less than 20% of them singletons. Sequencing used PBMCs from blood, obtained less than 13 days after vaccination. These TCRs come from a man aged 45-65 years who received an inactivated influenza vaccine.

CDR3 DNA: TGTGCCAGCAGCTTAGGGCCGGGGGGCCTGACGTACGAGCAGTACTTC. Translation: CASSLGPGGLTYEQYF. The chain recombines TRBV7-9 with TRBJ2-7, with D possibly matching TRBD2 (7 bases). The CDR3 spans 16 residues. Germline loops: CDR1 SEHNR, CDR2 FQNEAQ (reference sequence). Trimming pared 1 base from V and 4 bases from J, leaving 17 bases between.

This clonotype was seen only a few times. V gene TRBV5-1 combines with J gene TRBJ1-1, with unresolved D. The germline V gene encodes CDR1 SGHRS and CDR2 YFSETQ. This CDR3 region has 12 residues. The V end lost 7 bases, the J end lost 3 bases, and 10 bases lay between the germline ends. CDR3 in DNA: TGCGCCAGCCGTCGGTGGGACACTGAAGCTTTCTTT. Its protein product is CASRRWDTEAFF.

CDR3 nucleotide sequence: TGTGCCAGCAGCTCCCGGCCAGATAACTACAATGAGCAGTTCTTC. Translation: CASSSRPDNYNEQFF. This chain connects TRBV11-2 to TRBJ2-1, with D unclear. This CDR3 contains 15 residues. Germline CDR1 is SGHAT and CDR2 is FQNNGV. V lost 4 bases and J lost 3, with 13 bases in between.

V and J are TRBV9 and TRBJ2-7, with 10 bases fitting TRBD2. Germline trimming cut 0 bases from V and 5 bases from J; bases unmatched to any gene: 5. CDR3 length equals 15 residues. Germline V gives CDR1 SGDLS, CDR2 YYNGEE. DNA for the CDR3: TGTGCCAGCAGCGTAGTTCCTAGCGGGAGCCACGAGCAGTACTTC. Translation gives CASSVVPSGSHEQYF. The variable domain in full, with the rest retrieved from reference TRBV9 and TRBJ2-7, is DSGVTQTPKHLITATGQRVTLRCSPRSGDLSVYWYQQSLDQGLQFLIQYYNGEERAKGNILERFSAQQFPDLHSELNLSSLELGDSALYFCASSVVPSGSHEQYFGPGTRLTVT.

The chain uses TRBV7-2 and TRBJ1-1, with D perhaps TRBD1 (6 bases). The CDR3 contains 16 residues. CDR1 is SGHTA and CDR2 is FQGNSA in the germline V gene. Trimming took 5 bases from V and 1 from J, leaving 17 bases between them. DNA of the CDR3: TGTGCCAGCAGCACTTCGACGGGGGGCTGGAACACTGAAGCTTTCTTT. Amino acid sequence: CASSTSTGGWNTEAFF.

This clonotype showed up just a few times. As DNA, the CDR3 is TGTGCCAGCAGAGCCGGGACAGGATATGGCTACACCTTC. This translates into CASRAGTGYGYTF. This chain links TRBV6-1 with TRBJ1-2; 8 nucleotides agree with TRBD1. The CDR3 totals 13 residues. V was pared by 6 bases and J by 5 bases, with 5 bases of the junction left unmatched. The germline V gene has CDR1 MNHNS and CDR2 SASEGT.

This clonotype was found a few times. The chain combines TRBV7-2 with TRBJ2-1; 7 nucleotides match TRBD1. V was clipped by 3 bases and J by 1 base; unmatched bases: 3. The CDR3 has 15 amino acids. The germline CDR1 and CDR2 sequences are SGHTA and FQGNSA. This CDR3 is CASSFEQGSYNEQFF. CDR3 nucleotide sequence: TGTGCCAGCAGCTTTGAACAGGGGTCCTACAATGAGCAGTTCTTC.

This clonotype has only a few counts. The chain has TRBV6-2 or TRBV6-3 and TRBJ2-1; 8 bases fit TRBD1. The trim removed 2 bases at V and 1 base at J, leaving 7 bases unmatched. The CDR3 runs 17 residues. Germline V CDR1 and CDR2: MNHEY, SVGEGT. CDR3 residues: CASSYRTGQGSYNEQFF. The CDR3 DNA is TGTGCCAGCAGTTACAGGACAGGGCAGGGGTCCTACAATGAGCAGTTCTTC.

As for this clonotype: A read error may be the cause here, since a much bigger clone is one base away. The CDR3 nucleotides are TGCAGTGGTATGCAGGGACTAGGCTACAATGAGCAGTTCTTC. It translates to CSGMQGLGYNEQFF. This chain joins TRBV20-1 and TRBJ2-1; TRBD2 matches 8 bases. After removal of 7 bases from V and 3 bases from J, the junction contained 8 bases not matched to a gene. CDR3 size: 14 residues. Germline V gene sequence: CDR1 DFQATT, CDR2 SNEGSKA (reference sequence).

The chain combines TRBV11-2 with TRBJ2-1; no clear D gene. V was trimmed by 3 bases and J by 6 bases, leaving 15 bases between them. Germline V gene lookup returns CDR1 SGHAT and CDR2 FQNNGV. This CDR3 has 15 residues. CDR3 region: CASSFTDTRVNEQFF. The CDR3, as DNA: TGTGCCAGCAGCTTTACGGATACTCGGGTCAATGAGCAGTTCTTC.

This chain joins TRBV6-2 or TRBV6-3 and TRBJ1-5; D possibly corresponds to TRBD1 (5 bases). The CDR3 sequence is 15 residues long. The V gene's germline CDR1 is MNHEY and CDR2 SVGEGT. Trimming took 8 bases from V and 3 from J, leaving 17 bases between them. The CDR3 reads CASRRRQINNQPQHF. The DNA for the CDR3 is TGTGCCAGCCGCCGACGACAGATAAACAATCAGCCCCAGCATTTT.

The CDR3 DNA reads as TGCAGCGTTGAAGGCGATCTAGCGGAGCACTACAATGAGCAGTTCTTC. Its protein is CSVEGDLAEHYNEQFF. V is TRBV29-1 and J is TRBJ2-1; 7 bases match TRBD2. V shed 1 base, J shed 3 bases, and the junction held 9 bases outside the gene matches. This CDR3 contains 16 residues. The V gene's germline CDR1 is SQVTM and CDR2 ANQGSEA.

This clonotype occurred a few times. This chain connects TRBV5-1 to TRBJ2-7, with 15 bases lining up with TRBD2. Germline loops: CDR1 SGHRS, CDR2 YFSETQ. V lost 7 bases and J lost 5; bases outside the gene matches: 7. The CDR3 loop spans 15 amino acids. The CDR3 protein is CASLGLAGGVDEQYF. CDR3 sequence (DNA): TGCGCCAGCCTGGGACTAGCGGGAGGAGTGGACGAGCAGTACTTC.

There are a few counts of this clonotype. J is TRBJ2-5 and V is TRBV6-5; 7 nucleotides align to TRBD2. The J segment lost 4 bases and the V segment lost 5 bases, leaving 10 bases of the junction unmatched. This CDR3 is 15 amino acids long. The V gene's germline CDR1 is MNHEY and CDR2 SVGAGI. The CDR3 reads CASSLLASGAETQYF. As DNA, the CDR3 is TGTGCCAGCAGTCTCCTCGCCAGCGGGGCAGAGACCCAGTACTTC.

V is TRBV5-5 and J is TRBJ2-3, with TRBD1 identical over 7 bases. CDR1 is SGHKS, CDR2 YYEKEE, per germline (reference sequence). This CDR3 spans 14 amino acids. The trim removed 5 bases at V and 3 bases at J, leaving 6 bases unmatched. CDR3 DNA: TGTGCCAGCAGGATACAGGGGTCGACAGATACGCAGTATTTT. It specifies CASRIQGSTDTQYF.

The chain couples TRBV5-1 to TRBJ2-6, with TRBD1 matching 9 bases. The germline gives CDR1 SGHRS, CDR2 YFSETQ. The CDR3 has 19 residues. V trimming: 4 bases; J trimming: 0 bases; junction bases outside the gene matches: 11. The CDR3 sequence is CASSMPPGQGYSGANVLTF. In nucleotides, the CDR3 is TGCGCCAGCAGCATGCCGCCGGGACAGGGCTACTCTGGGGCCAACGTCCTGACTTTC.

The V gene is TRBV12-3 or TRBV12-4, the J gene TRBJ2-7; D gene uncertain. The CDR3 loop spans 15 amino acids. The germline V and J ends were trimmed by 2 bases and 3 bases, with 14 bases remaining between them. CDR3 sequence (DNA): TGTGCCAGCAGTTTAACGCGGCTTACGAGCTACGAGCAGTACTTC. Its translation is CASSLTRLTSYEQYF.

The CDR3 spells CASSRTGTGGSEQFF. The CDR3 coding sequence is TGTGCCAGCAGTCGAACCGGGACAGGGGGAAGTGAGCAGTTCTTC. The gene calls are TRBV7-2 and TRBJ2-1, with TRBD1 matching 11 bases. J was trimmed by 9 bases and V by 6 bases; bases with no gene match: 10. CDR3 size: 15 residues. Germline loops: CDR1 SGHTA, CDR2 FQGNSA.

This clonotype was detected ten times or more. The V and J genes are TRBV10-2 and TRBJ2-7; 8 bases are a match to TRBD2. Trimming took 4 bases from V and 4 from J; bases not matched to a gene: 9. Germline V CDR1 and CDR2: WSHSY, SAAADI. CDR3 length: 15 residues. This chain's CDR3 is CASSAAGALGYEQYF. The CDR3 nucleotides read TGCGCCAGCAGTGCAGCGGGAGCCTTGGGTTACGAGCAGTACTTC.

This chain uses TRBV3-1 with TRBJ1-2; weak D call: TRBD1 (6 bases). CDR3 length equals 14 residues. The V gene lost 4 bases and the J gene lost 4 bases, with 13 bases spanning the gap. The V gene's germline CDR1 is LGHDT and CDR2 YNNKEL (reference sequence). The CDR3 nucleotides read TGTGCCAGCAGCCCTGGGGGGCTCGGCTATGGCTACACCTTC. This sequence encodes CASSPGGLGYGYTF.

The chain has TRBV20-1 and TRBJ2-3; TRBD2 matches at 10 bases. The germline V gene encodes CDR1 DFQATT and CDR2 SNEGSKA (reference sequence). V lost 7 bases, J lost 5 bases, and 18 bases stayed unmatched. This CDR3 contains 17 residues. CDR3: CSERVSGRAGIVDTQYF. For the CDR3, the DNA is TGCAGTGAAAGAGTCAGCGGGAGGGCCGGGATTGTAGATACGCAGTATTTT.

The J gene is TRBJ2-4, the V gene TRBV12-3 or TRBV12-4; 9 bases fit TRBD1. The junction had 6 bases not matched to a gene; V was cut back by 5 bases and J by 1 base. The CDR3 is 16 amino acids. CDR3 coding DNA: TGTGCCAGCAGTCAACAGGGGGCGGGGGCCAAAAACATTCAGTACTTC. Amino acids: CASSQQGAGAKNIQYF.

The chain has TRBV18 and TRBJ2-1; D is uncertain. The CDR3 runs 17 residues. V was trimmed by 0 bases and J by 6 bases, leaving 18 bases between them. In germline, CDR1 is KGHSH, CDR2 LQKENI. CDR3 residues: CASSPPEWGFGGNEQFF. CDR3 nucleotides: TGTGCCAGCTCACCACCGGAGTGGGGTTTTGGTGGCAATGAGCAGTTCTTC.

This clonotype was seen more than once but under ten times. The chain recombines TRBV7-9 with TRBJ2-5, with 7 nucleotides matching TRBD2. V was clipped by 2 bases and J by 1 base; unmatched bases: 4. Germline assignment: CDR1 SEHNR and CDR2 FQNEAQ (reference sequence). This CDR3 region has 15 residues. CDR3 sequence (DNA): TGTGCCAGCAGCTTAACCCTAGCGGTCCAAGAGACCCAGTACTTC. Amino acids: CASSLTLAVQETQYF.

Remarks on this clonotype: A read error is possible here, since a much larger clone lies one base away. This rearrangement joins TRBV10-3 to TRBJ2-1; 11 bases are a match to TRBD2. CDR1 and CDR2 from the germline V gene are ENHRY and SYGVKD. V lost 5 bases and J lost 3; bases outside the gene matches: 3. This CDR3 has 15 amino acids. The CDR3 sequence: CAISFSGGGYNEQFF. The CDR3 DNA sequence: TGTGCCATCAGTTTTAGCGGGGGGGGCTACAATGAGCAGTTCTTC.